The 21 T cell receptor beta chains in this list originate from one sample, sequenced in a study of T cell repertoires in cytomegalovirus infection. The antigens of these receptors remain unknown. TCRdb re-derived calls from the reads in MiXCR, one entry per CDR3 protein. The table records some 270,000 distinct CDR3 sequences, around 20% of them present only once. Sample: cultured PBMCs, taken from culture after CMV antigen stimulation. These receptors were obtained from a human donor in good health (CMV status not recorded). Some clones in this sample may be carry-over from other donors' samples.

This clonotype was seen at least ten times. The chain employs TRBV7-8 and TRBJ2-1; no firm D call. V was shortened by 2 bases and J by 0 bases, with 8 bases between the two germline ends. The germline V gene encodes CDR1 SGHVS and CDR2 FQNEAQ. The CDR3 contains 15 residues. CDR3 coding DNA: TGTGCCAGCAGCTTATACCCGAGCTCCTACAATGAGCAGTTCTTC. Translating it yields CASSLYPSSYNEQFF.

The CDR3 DNA sequence: TGTGCCAGCAGCTTGGGTGGGGGTGCGTTCCAGGATGAGCAGTTCTTC. Its translation is CASSLGGGAFQDEQFF. This chain links TRBV5-6 with TRBJ2-1, with D perhaps being TRBD1 or TRBD2 (5 bases each). In germline, CDR1 is SGHDT, CDR2 YYEEEE. The CDR3 covers 16 residues. Between the trimmed V and J ends, which lost 0 bases and 8 bases, there was a span of 18 bases.

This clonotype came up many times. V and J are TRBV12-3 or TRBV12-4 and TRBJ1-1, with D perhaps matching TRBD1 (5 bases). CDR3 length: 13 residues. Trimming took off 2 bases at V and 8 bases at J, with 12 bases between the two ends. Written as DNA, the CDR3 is TGTGCCAGCAGTTTAATCGGGGGGGAAGAAGCTTTCTTT. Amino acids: CASSLIGGEEAFF.

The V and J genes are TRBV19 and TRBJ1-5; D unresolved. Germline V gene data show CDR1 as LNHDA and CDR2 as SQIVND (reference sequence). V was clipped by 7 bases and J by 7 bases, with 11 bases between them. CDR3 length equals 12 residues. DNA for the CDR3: TGTGCCAGTAAGAATAGGACCCAGCCCCAGCATTTT. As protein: CASKNRTQPQHF.

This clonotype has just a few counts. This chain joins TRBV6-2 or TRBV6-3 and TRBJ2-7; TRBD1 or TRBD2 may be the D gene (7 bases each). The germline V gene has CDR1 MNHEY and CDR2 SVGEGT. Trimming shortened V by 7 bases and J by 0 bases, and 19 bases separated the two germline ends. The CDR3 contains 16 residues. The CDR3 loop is CASTQGGDRISYEQYV. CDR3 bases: TGTGCCAGCACCCAGGGAGGGGACAGAATCTCCTACGAGCAGTACGTC.

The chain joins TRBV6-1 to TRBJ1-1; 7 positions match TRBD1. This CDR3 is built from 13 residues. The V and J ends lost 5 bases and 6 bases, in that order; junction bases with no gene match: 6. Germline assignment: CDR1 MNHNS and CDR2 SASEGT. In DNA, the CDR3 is TGTGCCAGCAGTTACATTAGGGGGCCTGAAGCTTTCTTT. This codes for CASSYIRGPEAFF.

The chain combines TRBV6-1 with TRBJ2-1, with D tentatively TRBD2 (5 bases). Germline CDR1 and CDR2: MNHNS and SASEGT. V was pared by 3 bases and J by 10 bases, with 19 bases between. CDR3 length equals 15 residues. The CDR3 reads CASSDGYSGGKEQFF. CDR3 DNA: TGTGCCAGCAGTGATGGTTACAGTGGAGGAAAGGAGCAGTTCTTC.

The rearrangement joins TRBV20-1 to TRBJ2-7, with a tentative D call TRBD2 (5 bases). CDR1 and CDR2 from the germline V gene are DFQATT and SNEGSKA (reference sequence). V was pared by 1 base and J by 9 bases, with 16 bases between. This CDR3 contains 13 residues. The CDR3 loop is CSARAPTRLVQYF. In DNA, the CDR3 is TGCAGTGCTAGAGCGCCTACTAGGCTAGTGCAGTACTTC.

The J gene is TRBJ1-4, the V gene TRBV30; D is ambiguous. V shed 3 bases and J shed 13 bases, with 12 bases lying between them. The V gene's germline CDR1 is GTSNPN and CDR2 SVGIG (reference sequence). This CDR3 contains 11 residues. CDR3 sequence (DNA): TGTGCCTGGAGCCTAGGACTGACACTGTTTTTT. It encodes CAWSLGLTLFF.

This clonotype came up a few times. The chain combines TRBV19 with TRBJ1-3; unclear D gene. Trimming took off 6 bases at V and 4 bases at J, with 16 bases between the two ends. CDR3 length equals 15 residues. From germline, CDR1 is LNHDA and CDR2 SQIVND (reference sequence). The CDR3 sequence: CASRDGPSLGNTIYF. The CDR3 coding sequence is TGTGCCAGTAGGGACGGACCGTCCCTAGGAAACACCATATATTTT.

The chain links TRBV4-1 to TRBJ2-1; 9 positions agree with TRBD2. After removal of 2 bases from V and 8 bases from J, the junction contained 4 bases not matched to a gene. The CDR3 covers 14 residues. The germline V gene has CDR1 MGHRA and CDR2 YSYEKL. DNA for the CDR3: TGCGCCAGCAGCCAAAGGGGGACTAGCTATGAGCAGTTCTTC. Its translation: CASSQRGTSYEQFF.

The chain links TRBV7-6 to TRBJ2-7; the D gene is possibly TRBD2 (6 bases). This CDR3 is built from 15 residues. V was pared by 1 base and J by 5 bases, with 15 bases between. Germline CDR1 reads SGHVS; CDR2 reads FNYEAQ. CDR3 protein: CASSLDGTADNEQYV. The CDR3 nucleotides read TGTGCCAGCAGCTTAGACGGGACTGCGGATAACGAGCAGTACGTC.

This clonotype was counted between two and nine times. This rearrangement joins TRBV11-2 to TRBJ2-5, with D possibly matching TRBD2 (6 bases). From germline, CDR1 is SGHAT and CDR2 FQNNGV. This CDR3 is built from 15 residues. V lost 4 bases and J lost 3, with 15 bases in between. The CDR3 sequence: CASSSYRDSEETQYF. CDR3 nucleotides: TGTGCCAGCAGCTCGTACCGGGACTCCGAAGAGACCCAGTACTTC.

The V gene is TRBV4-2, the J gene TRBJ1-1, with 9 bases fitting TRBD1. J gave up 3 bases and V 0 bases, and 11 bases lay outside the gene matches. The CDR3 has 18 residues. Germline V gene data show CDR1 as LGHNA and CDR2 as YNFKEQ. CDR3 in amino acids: CASSQEIRDREMYTEAFF. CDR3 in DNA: TGTGCCAGCAGCCAAGAGATCCGGGACAGGGAGATGTACACTGAAGCTTTCTTT.

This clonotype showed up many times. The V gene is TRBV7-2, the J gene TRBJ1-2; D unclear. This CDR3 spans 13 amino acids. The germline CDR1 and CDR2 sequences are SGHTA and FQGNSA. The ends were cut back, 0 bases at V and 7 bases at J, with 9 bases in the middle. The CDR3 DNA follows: TGTGCCAGCAGCTTAGCGCTTTCGGGTGGCTACACCTTC. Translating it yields CASSLALSGGYTF. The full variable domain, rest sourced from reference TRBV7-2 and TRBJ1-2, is GAGVSQSPSNKVTEKGKDVELRCDPISGHTALYWYRQSLGQGLEFLIYFQGNSAPDKSGLPSDRFSAERTGGSVSTLTIQRTQQEDSAVYLCASSLALSGGYTFGSGTRLTVV.

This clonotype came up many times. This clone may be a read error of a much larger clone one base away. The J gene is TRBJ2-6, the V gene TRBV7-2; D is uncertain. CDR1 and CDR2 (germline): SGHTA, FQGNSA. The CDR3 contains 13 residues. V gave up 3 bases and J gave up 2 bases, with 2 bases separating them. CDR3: CASSFTGANVLTF. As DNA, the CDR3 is TGTGCCAGCAGCTTTACTGGGGCCAACGTCCTGACTTTC.

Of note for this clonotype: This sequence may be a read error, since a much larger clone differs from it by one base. CDR3 in amino acids: CASSSRVGAYAQFF. The CDR3 nucleotides are TGTGCCAGCAGCTCTCGAGTGGGTGCATATGCGCAGTTCTTC. The chain joins TRBV7-6 to TRBJ2-1; D remains ambiguous. CDR3 size: 14 residues. Trimming left V 4 bases short and J 12 bases short, with 19 bases between. Germline V gene sequence: CDR1 SGHVS, CDR2 FNYEAQ.

In DNA, the CDR3 is TGTGCCAGCAGAGGGCAGGGAGGACTAGCGGGAGGTCGATACAATGAGCAGTTCTTC. Protein sequence: CASRGQGGLAGGRYNEQFF. The chain uses TRBV27 and TRBJ2-1; TRBD2 matches at 14 bases. V lost 6 bases to trimming and J lost 4 bases; unmatched junction nucleotides: 14. The germline gives CDR1 MNHEY, CDR2 SMNVEV (reference sequence). The length of the CDR3 is 19 residues.

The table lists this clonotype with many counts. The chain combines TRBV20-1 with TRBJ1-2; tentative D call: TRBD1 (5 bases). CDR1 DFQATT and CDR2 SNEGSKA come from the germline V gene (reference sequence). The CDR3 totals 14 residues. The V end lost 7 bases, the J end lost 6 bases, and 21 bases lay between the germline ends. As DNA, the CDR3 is TGCAGTGGAGGGACCTTTGGCAGGGATGATGGCTACACCTTC. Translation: CSGGTFGRDDGYTF.

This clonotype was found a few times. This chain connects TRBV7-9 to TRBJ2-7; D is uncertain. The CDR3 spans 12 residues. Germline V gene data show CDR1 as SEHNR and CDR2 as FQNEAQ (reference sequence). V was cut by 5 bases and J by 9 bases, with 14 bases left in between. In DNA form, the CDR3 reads TGTGCCAGCAGCCCGCAGCTCCTAGGGCAGTACGTC. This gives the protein CASSPQLLGQYV.

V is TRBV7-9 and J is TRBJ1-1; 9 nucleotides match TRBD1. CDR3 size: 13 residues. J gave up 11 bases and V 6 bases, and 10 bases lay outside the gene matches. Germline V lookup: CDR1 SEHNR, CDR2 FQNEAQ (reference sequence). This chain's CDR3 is CASRQGDRVVAFF. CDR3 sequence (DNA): TGTGCCAGCAGACAAGGGGACAGGGTTGTTGCTTTCTTT.